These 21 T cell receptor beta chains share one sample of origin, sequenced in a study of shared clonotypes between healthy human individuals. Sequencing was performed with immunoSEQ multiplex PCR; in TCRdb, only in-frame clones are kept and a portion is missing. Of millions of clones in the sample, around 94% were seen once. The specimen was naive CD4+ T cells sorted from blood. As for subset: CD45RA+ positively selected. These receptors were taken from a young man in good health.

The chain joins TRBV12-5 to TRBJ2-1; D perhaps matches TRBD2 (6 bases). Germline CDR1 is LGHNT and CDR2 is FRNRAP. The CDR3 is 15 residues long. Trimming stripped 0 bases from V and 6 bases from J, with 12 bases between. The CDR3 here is CASGLVLGGTNEQFF. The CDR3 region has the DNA TGTGCTAGTGGTTTGGTACTTGGCGGGACCAATGAGCAGTTCTTC.

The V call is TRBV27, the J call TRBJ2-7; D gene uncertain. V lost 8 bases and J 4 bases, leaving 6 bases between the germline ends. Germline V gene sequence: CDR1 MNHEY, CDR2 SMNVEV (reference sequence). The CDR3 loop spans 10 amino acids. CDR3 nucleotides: TGTGCCAGCGGGGTTTACGAGCAGTACTTC. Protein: CASGVYEQYF.

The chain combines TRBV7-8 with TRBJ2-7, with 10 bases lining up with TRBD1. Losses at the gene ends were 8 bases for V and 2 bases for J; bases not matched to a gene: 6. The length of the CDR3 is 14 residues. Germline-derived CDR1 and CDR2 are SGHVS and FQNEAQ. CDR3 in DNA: TGTGCCAGCGGCAAGACAGGGGGCCCCTACGAGCAGTACTTC. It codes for CASGKTGGPYEQYF.

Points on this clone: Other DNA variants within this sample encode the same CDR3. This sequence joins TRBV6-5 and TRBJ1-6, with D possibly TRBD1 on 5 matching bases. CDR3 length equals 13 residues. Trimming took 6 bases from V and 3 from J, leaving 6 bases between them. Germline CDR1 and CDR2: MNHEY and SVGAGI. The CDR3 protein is CASSRDYNSPLHF. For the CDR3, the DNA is TGTGCCAGCAGCAGGGACTATAATTCACCCCTCCACTTT.

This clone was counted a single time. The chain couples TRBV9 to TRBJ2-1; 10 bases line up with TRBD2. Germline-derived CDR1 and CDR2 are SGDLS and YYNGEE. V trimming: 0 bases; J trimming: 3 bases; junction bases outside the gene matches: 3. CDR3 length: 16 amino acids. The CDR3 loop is CASSVERTSGYNEQFF. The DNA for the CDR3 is TGTGCCAGCAGCGTAGAGAGGACTAGCGGCTACAATGAGCAGTTCTTC. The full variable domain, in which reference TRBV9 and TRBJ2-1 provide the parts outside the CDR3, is DSGVTQTPKHLITATGQRVTLRCSPRSGDLSVYWYQQSLDQGLQFLIQYYNGEERAKGNILERFSAQQFPDLHSELNLSSLELGDSALYFCASSVERTSGYNEQFFGPGTRLTVL.

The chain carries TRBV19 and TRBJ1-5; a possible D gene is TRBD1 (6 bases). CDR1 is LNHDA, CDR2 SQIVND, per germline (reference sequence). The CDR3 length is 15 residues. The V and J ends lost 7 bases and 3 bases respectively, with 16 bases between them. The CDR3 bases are TGTGCCAGTACCCTAAGACAGGAGTACAATCAGCCCCAGCATTTT. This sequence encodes CASTLRQEYNQPQHF.

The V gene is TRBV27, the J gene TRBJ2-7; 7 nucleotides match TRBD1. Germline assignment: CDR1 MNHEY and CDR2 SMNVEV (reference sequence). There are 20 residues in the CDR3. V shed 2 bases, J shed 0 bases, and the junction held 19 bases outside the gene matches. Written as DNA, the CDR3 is TGTGCCAGCAGTTTACGACGACAGGGTTTAGGTAGTGGGAGCTCCTACGAGCAGTACTTC. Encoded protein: CASSLRRQGLGSGSSYEQYF.

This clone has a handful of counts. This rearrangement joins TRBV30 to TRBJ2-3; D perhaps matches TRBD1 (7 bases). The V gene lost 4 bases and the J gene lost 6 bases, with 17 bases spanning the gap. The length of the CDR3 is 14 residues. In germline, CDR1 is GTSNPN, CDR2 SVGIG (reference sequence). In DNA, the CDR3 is TGTGCCTGGACAGGCAGGGGGGCAGGGGATACGCAGTATTTT. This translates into CAWTGRGAGDTQYF.

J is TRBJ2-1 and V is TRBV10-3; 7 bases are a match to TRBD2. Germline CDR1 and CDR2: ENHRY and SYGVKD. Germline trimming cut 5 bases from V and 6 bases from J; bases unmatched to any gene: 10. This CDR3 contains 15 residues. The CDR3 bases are TGTGCCATCAGTCAAGGACTAGTCTCCGTCAATGAGCAGTTCTTC. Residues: CAISQGLVSVNEQFF.

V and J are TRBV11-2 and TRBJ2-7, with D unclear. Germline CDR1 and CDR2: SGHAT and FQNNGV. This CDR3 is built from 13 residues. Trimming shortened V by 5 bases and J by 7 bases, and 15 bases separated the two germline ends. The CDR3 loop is CASSPPDLKEQYF. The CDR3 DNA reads TGTGCCAGCAGCCCACCGGACCTCAAGGAGCAGTACTTC.

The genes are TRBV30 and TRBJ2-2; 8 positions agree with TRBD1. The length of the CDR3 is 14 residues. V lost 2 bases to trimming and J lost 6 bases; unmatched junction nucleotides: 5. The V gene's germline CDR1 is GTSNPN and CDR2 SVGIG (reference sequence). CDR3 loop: CAWSINRGSGELFF. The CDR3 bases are TGTGCCTGGAGTATCAACAGGGGGTCCGGGGAGCTGTTTTTT. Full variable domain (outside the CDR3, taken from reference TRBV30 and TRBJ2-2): SQTIHQWPATLVQPVGSPLSLECTVEGTSNPNLYWYRQAAGRGLQLLFYSVGIGQISSEVPQNLSASRPQDRQFILSSKKLLLSDSGFYLCAWSINRGSGELFFGEGSRLTVL.

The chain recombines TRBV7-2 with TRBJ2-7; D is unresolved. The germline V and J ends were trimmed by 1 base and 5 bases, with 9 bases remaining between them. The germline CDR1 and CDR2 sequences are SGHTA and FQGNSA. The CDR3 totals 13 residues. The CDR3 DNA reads TGTGCCAGCAGCTTAGGGCCAGACCACGAGCAGTACTTC. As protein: CASSLGPDHEQYF.

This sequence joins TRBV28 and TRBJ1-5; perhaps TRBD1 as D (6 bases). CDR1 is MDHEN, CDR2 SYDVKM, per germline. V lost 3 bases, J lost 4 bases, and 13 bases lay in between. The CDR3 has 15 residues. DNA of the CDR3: TGTGCCAGCAGTTTGTTTAGGGGGGTAAATCAGCCCCAGCATTTT. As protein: CASSLFRGVNQPQHF.

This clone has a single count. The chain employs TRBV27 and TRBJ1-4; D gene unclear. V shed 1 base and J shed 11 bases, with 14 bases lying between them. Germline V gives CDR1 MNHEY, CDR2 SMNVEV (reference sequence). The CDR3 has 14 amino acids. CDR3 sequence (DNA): TGTGCCAGCAGTTTATGGGCCGGGCCCCTTAAACTGTTTTTT. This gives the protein CASSLWAGPLKLFF.

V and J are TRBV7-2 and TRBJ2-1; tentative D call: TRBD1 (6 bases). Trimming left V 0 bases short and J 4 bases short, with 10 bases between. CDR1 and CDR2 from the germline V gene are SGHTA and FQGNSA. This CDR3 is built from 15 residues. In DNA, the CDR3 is TGTGCCAGCAGCTTAGCGGACAGTCCTTACAATGAGCAGTTCTTC. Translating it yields CASSLADSPYNEQFF. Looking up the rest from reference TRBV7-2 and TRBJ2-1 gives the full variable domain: GAGVSQSPSNKVTEKGKDVELRCDPISGHTALYWYRQSLGQGLEFLIYFQGNSAPDKSGLPSDRFSAERTGGSVSTLTIQRTQQEDSAVYLCASSLADSPYNEQFFGPGTRLTVL.

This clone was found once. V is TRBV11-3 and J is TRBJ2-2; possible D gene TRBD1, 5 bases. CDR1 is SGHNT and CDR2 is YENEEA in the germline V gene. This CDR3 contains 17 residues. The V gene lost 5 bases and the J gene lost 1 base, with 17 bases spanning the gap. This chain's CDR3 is CASSPPTALGNTGELFF. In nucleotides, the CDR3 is TGTGCCAGCAGCCCACCGACAGCACTCGGGAACACCGGGGAGCTGTTTTTT.

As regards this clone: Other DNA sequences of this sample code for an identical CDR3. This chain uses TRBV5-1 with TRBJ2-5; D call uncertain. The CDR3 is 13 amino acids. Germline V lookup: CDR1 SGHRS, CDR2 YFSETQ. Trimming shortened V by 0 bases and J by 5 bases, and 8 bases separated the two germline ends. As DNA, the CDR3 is TGCGCCAGCAGCTTGGGTTTCAGCGAGACCCAGTACTTC. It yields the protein CASSLGFSETQYF. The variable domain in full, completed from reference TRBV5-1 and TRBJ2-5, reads KAGVTQTPRYLIKTRGQQVTLSCSPISGHRSVSWYQQTPGQGLQFLFEYFSETQRNKGNFPGRFSGRQFSNSRSEMNVSTLELGDSALYLCASSLGFSETQYFGPGTRLLVL.

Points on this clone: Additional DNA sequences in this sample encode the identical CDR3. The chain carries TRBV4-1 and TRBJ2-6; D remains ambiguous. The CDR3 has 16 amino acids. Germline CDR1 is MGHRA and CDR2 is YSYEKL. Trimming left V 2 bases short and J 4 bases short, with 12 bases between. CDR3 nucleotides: TGCGCCAGCAGCCAACCTGGGAAATCCGGGGCCAACGTCCTGACTTTC. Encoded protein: CASSQPGKSGANVLTF.

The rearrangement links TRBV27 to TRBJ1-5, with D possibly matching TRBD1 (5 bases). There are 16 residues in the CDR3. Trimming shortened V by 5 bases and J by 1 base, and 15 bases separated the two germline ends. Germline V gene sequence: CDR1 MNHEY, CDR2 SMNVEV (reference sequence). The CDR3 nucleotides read TGTGCCAGCAGTAGAGACCGGGACGGAAGCAATCAGCCCCAGCATTTT. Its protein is CASSRDRDGSNQPQHF.

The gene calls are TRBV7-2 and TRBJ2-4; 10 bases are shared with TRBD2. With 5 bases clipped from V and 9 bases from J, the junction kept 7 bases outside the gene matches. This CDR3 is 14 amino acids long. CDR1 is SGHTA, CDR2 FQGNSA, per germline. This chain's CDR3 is CASSQAGGMGIQYF. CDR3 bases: TGTGCCAGCAGCCAAGCGGGAGGGATGGGCATTCAGTACTTC.

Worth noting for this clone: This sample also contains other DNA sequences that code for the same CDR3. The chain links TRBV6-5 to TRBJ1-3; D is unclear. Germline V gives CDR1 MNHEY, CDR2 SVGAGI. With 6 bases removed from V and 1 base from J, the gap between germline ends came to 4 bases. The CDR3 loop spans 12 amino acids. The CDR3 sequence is CASRGSGNTIYF. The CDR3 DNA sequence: TGTGCCAGCAGAGGGTCTGGAAACACCATATATTTT.